These 15 T cell receptor beta chains came from one sample sequenced in a study of post-analysis software for immune sequencing data. Study results and limitations: Five or six TRBV segments appeared more often in patients than in controls, and TRBV5-6, TRBV5-1 and TRBV20-1 were among these.

Prepared TCR beta cDNA libraries contained unique molecular identifiers. TCRdb independently ran MiXCR on the PCR reads; one entry per CDR3 protein. The data contain roughly 800,000 distinct CDR3 sequences, roughly 46% of them singletons. For these receptors, no antigen is known. Sample: blood. These receptors all stem from a girl between 5 and 17 years old with multiple sclerosis.

This rearrangement joins TRBV20-1 to TRBJ1-2; 11 nucleotides align to TRBD1. There are 16 residues in the CDR3. Germline lookup yields CDR1 DFQATT and CDR2 SNEGSKA (reference sequence). The ends lost 0 bases at V and 4 bases at J; junction bases unmatched: 7. DNA of the CDR3: TGCAGTGCTAGAGAGGGGTTCGGGACAGGGGGCTATGGCTACACCTTC. This translates into CSAREGFGTGGYGYTF.

The sample holds a few counts of this clonotype. The rearrangement joins TRBV12-3 or TRBV12-4 to TRBJ2-3, with TRBD2 matching over 11 bases. The CDR3 sequence is 16 residues long. The V segment lost 3 bases and the J segment 5 bases; nucleotides outside the gene matches: 7. CDR3 region: CASSFLLAGEGDTQYF. CDR3 nucleotides: TGTGCCAGCAGTTTCCTACTAGCGGGAGAAGGAGATACGCAGTATTTT.

The chain recombines TRBV7-2 with TRBJ2-1; weak D call: TRBD2 (5 bases). The CDR3 has 14 residues. Germline V gene lookup returns CDR1 SGHTA and CDR2 FQGNSA. V dropped 10 bases and J dropped 1 base, with 14 bases sitting between them. CDR3 DNA sequence: TGTGCCATCAAGACGGGCGGGTCCTACAATGAGCAGTTCTTC. Its protein is CAIKTGGSYNEQFF.

This clonotype came up a few times. The chain combines TRBV7-2 with TRBJ2-3; maybe TRBD2 (6 bases). The CDR3 extends over 15 amino acids. The V gene's germline CDR1 is SGHTA and CDR2 FQGNSA. Between the trimmed V and J ends, which lost 3 bases and 6 bases, there was a span of 16 bases. The CDR3 is CASSLTREGGDTQYF. CDR3 DNA sequence: TGTGCCAGCAGCTTGACCCGGGAAGGAGGGGATACGCAGTATTTT.

The sample holds one count of this clonotype. V gene TRBV28 combines with J gene TRBJ2-1; TRBD2 matches 10 bases. The CDR3 spans 15 residues. The germline V gene has CDR1 MDHEN and CDR2 SYDVKM. After removal of 5 bases from V and 8 bases from J, the junction contained 9 bases not matched to a gene. CDR3 amino acids: CASSRDVAGGDEQFF. For the CDR3, the DNA is TGTGCCAGCAGTCGCGACGTAGCGGGAGGCGATGAGCAGTTCTTC.

This chain uses TRBV3-1 with TRBJ2-4; 9 bases are a match to TRBD2. The end of the DNA fits TRBJ2-5 better, so the J call may be wrong. The CDR3 totals 17 residues. Germline CDR1 is LGHDT and CDR2 is YNNKEL (reference sequence). CDR3 sequence: CASSLPLGGREKETQYF. The CDR3 region has the DNA TGTGCCAGCAGCCTACCTCTTGGCGGGAGGGAAAAAGAGACCCAGTACTTC.

V is TRBV20-1 and J is TRBJ2-5; no firm D call. Per the germline V gene, CDR1 is DFQATT and CDR2 is SNEGSKA (reference sequence). The CDR3 runs 12 residues. V lost 0 bases and J 5 bases, leaving 7 bases between the germline ends. The CDR3 DNA is TGCAGTGCTAGAGATCCTAGGGAGACCCAGTACTTC. It encodes CSARDPRETQYF.

V usage is TRBV6-5 and J usage is TRBJ2-3; D is uncertain. The germline V gene has CDR1 MNHEY and CDR2 SVGAGI. The CDR3 loop spans 14 amino acids. With 0 bases removed from V and 1 base from J, the gap between germline ends came to 5 bases. CDR3 in amino acids: CASSYSKGTDTQYF. DNA for the CDR3: TGTGCCAGCAGTTACTCGAAAGGCACAGATACGCAGTATTTT.

The chain is built from TRBV5-1 and TRBJ1-1; D possibly corresponds to TRBD1 (5 bases). The CDR3 extends over 13 amino acids. Germline V gene sequence: CDR1 SGHRS, CDR2 YFSETQ. V lost 7 bases and J 2 bases, leaving 12 bases between the germline ends. The CDR3 region is CASGYDSNTEAFF. In nucleotides, the CDR3 is TGCGCCAGCGGATACGACAGTAACACTGAAGCTTTCTTT.

The rearrangement links TRBV4-3 to TRBJ2-7, with 7 bases matching TRBD2. In germline, CDR1 is LGHNA, CDR2 YSLEER. Germline trimming cut 0 bases from V and 7 bases from J; bases unmatched to any gene: 12. The CDR3 covers 16 residues. CDR3 amino acids: CASSQDWLAERREQYF. The CDR3 region has the DNA TGCGCCAGCAGCCAAGATTGGCTAGCGGAGCGTAGAGAGCAGTACTTC.

The chain links TRBV6-1 to TRBJ2-7; 9 nucleotides agree with TRBD1. Germline-derived CDR1 and CDR2 are MNHNS and SASEGT. The V segment lost 5 bases and the J segment 7 bases; nucleotides outside the gene matches: 12. The CDR3 loop spans 15 amino acids. CDR3 protein: CASSQWTGEVDEQYF. CDR3 DNA sequence: TGTGCCAGCAGTCAGTGGACAGGGGAGGTCGATGAGCAGTACTTC.

The chain is built from TRBV12-3 or TRBV12-4 and TRBJ2-7; the match to TRBD2 covers 12 bases. J was trimmed by 5 bases and V by 5 bases; bases with no gene match: 10. CDR3 length: 16 residues. The DNA of the CDR3 is TGTGCCAGCAGTAGACTAGCGGGAGCGCCAGGCGACGAGCAGTACTTC. It specifies CASSRLAGAPGDEQYF.

The CDR3 loop reads CASSVLAEPNTGELFF. CDR3 DNA sequence: TGTGCCAGCAGTGTCCTAGCGGAGCCGAACACCGGGGAGCTGTTTTTT. The rearrangement joins TRBV6-1 to TRBJ2-2; 7 nucleotides align to TRBD2. The CDR3 loop spans 16 amino acids. The trim removed 4 bases at V and 0 bases at J, leaving 5 bases unmatched. Per the germline V gene, CDR1 is MNHNS and CDR2 is SASEGT.

V and J are TRBV6-5 and TRBJ1-2; a possible D gene is TRBD1 (5 bases). The CDR3 length is 15 residues. Germline V gives CDR1 MNHEY, CDR2 SVGAGI. V was shortened by 6 bases and J by 4 bases, with 18 bases between the two germline ends. The CDR3 is CASSTNPGLIYGYTF. In nucleotides, the CDR3 is TGTGCCAGCAGCACTAACCCGGGACTCATCTATGGCTACACCTTC.

This clonotype came up a few times. The rearrangement links TRBV12-3 or TRBV12-4 to TRBJ2-1; no reliable D call. V was pared by 6 bases and J by 9 bases, with 12 bases between. The CDR3 runs 12 residues. CDR3 loop: CASRPSGSEQFF. CDR3 sequence (DNA): TGTGCCAGCAGGCCATCCGGGTCTGAGCAGTTCTTC.